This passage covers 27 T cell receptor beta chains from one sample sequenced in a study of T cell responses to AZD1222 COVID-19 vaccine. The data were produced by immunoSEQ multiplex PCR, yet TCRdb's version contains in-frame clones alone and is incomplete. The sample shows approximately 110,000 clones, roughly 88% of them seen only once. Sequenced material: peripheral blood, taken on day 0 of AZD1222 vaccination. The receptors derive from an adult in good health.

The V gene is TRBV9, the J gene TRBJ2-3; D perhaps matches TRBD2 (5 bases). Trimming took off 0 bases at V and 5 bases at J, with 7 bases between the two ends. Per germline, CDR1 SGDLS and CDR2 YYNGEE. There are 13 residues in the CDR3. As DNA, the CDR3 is TGTGCCAGCAGCGTAGCCGGGAAAGATACGCAGTATTTT. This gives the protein CASSVAGKDTQYF.

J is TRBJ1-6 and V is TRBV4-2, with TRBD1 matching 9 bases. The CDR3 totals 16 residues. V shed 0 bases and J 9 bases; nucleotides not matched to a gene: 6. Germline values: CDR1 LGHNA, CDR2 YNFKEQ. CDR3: CASSQDPGQGASPLHF. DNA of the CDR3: TGTGCCAGCAGCCAAGATCCGGGACAGGGTGCTTCACCCCTCCACTTT.

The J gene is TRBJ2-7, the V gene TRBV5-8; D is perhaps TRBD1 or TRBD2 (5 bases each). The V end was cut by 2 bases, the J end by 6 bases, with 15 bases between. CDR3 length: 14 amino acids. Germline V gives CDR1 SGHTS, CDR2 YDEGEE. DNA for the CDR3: TGTGCCAGCAGCTTTATACGGGGCTCGAGCGAGCAGTACTTC. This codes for CASSFIRGSSEQYF.

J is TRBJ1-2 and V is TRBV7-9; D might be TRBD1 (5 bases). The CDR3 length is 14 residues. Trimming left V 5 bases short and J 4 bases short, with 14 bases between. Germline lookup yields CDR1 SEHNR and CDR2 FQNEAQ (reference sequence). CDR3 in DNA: TGTGCCAGCAGCCTTATAGGGGTTTCCTATGGCTACACCTTC. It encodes CASSLIGVSYGYTF.

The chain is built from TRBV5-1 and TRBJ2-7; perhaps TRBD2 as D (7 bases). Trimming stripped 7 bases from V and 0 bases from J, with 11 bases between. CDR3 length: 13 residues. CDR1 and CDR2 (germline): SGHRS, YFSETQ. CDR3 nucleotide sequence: TGCGCCAGCGCCCGGGGGGCCTCCTACGAGCAGTACTTC. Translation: CASARGASYEQYF.

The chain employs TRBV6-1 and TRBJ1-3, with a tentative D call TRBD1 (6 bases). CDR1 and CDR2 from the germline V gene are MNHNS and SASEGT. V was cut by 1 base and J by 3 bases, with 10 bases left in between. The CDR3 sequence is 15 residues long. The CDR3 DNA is TGTGCCAGCAGTGAAGGGACAGCCCTTGGAAACACCATATATTTT. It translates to CASSEGTALGNTIYF.

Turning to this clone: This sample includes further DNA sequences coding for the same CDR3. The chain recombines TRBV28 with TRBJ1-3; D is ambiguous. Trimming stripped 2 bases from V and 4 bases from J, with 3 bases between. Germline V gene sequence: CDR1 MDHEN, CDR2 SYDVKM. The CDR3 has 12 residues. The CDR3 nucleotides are TGTGCCAGCAGTTTAACGGGAAACACCATATATTTT. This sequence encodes CASSLTGNTIYF.

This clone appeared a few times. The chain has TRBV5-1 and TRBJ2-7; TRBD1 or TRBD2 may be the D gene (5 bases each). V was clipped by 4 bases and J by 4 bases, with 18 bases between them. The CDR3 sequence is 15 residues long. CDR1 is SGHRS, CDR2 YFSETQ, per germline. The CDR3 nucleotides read TGCGCCAGCAGCGCCGGGGCGGGCTCCGTGTACGAGCAGTACTTC. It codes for CASSAGAGSVYEQYF.

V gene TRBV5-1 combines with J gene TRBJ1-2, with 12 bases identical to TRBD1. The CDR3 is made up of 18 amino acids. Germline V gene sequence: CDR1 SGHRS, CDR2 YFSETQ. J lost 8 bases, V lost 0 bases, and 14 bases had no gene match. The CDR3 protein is CASSLAGQGARDAKGYTF. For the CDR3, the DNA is TGCGCCAGCAGCTTGGCGGGACAGGGGGCGAGGGACGCTAAAGGCTACACCTTC.

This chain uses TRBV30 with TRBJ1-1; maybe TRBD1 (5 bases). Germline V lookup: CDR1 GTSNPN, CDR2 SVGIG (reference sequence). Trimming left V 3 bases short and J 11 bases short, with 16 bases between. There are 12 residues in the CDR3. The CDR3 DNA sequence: TGTGCCTGGAGCGCACGGGGGGAAGCGGCTTTCTTT. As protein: CAWSARGEAAFF.

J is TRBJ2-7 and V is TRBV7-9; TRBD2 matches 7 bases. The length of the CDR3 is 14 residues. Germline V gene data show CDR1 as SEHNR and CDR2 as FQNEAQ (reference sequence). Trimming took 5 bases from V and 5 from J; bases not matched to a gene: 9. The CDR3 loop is CASSPIGEGHEQYF. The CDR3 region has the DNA TGTGCCAGCAGCCCCATTGGGGAGGGCCACGAGCAGTACTTC.

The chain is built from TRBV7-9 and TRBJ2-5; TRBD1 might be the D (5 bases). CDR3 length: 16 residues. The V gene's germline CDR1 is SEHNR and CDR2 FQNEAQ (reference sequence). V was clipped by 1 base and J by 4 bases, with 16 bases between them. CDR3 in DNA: TGTGCCAGCAGCTTAGGGGTCCAGGGCTGGGGAGAGACCCAGTACTTC. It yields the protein CASSLGVQGWGETQYF.

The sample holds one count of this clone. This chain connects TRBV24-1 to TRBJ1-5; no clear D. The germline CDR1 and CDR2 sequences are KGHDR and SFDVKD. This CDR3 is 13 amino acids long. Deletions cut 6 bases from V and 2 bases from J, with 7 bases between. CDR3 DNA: TGTGCCACCAGTACTGGTGGCAATCAGCCCCAGCATTTT. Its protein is CATSTGGNQPQHF.

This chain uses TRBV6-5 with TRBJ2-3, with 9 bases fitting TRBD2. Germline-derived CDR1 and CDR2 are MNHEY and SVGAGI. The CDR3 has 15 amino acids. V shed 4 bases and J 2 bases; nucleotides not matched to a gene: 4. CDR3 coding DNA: TGTGCCAGCAGTTCCGCGGGGGGGCCCACAGATACGCAGTATTTT. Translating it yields CASSSAGGPTDTQYF.

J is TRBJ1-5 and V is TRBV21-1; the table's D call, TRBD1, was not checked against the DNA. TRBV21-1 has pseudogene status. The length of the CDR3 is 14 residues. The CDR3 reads CASSGYRGNQPQHF. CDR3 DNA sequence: TGTGCCAGCAGCGGCTACAGGGGGAATCAGCCCCAGCATTTT.

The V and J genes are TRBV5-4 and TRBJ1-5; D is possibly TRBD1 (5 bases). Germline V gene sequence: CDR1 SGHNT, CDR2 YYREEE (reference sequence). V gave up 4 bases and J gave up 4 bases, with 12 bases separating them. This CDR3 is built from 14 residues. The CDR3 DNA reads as TGTGCCAGCAGCACCCTGGGGGGGAATCAGCCCCAGCATTTT. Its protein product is CASSTLGGNQPQHF.

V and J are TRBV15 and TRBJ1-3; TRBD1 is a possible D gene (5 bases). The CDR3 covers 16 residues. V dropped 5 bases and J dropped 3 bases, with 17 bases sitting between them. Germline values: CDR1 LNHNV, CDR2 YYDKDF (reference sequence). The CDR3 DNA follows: TGTGCCACCAGCGCACAAAAGGGGTTTGGTGGAAACACCATATATTTT. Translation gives CATSAQKGFGGNTIYF. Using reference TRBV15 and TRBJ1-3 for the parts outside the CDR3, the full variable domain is DAMVIQNPRYQVTQFGKPVTLSCSQTLNHNVMYWYQQKSSQAPKLLFHYYDKDFNNEADTPDNFQSRRPNTSFCFLDIRSPGLGDTAMYLCATSAQKGFGGNTIYFGEGSWLTVV.

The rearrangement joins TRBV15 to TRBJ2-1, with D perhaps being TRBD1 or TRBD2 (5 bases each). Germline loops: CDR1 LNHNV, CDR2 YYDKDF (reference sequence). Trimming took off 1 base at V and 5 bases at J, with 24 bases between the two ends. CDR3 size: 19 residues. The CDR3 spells CATSRGWDGAGRRDNEQFF. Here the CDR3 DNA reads TGTGCCACCAGCAGAGGGTGGGACGGGGCCGGACGCCGAGACAATGAGCAGTTCTTC.

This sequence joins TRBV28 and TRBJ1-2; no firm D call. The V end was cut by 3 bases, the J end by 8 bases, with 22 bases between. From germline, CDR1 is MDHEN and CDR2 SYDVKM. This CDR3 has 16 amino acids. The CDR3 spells CASSFGRSQPVGGYTF. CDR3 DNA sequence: TGTGCCAGCAGTTTCGGACGGTCCCAACCCGTTGGAGGCTACACCTTC.

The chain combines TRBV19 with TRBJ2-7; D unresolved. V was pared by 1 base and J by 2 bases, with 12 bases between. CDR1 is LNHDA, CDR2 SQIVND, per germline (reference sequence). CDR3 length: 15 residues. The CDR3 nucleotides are TGTGCCAGTAGTATAGGCCCGTTTGGGGCCTACGAGCAGTACTTC. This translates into CASSIGPFGAYEQYF.

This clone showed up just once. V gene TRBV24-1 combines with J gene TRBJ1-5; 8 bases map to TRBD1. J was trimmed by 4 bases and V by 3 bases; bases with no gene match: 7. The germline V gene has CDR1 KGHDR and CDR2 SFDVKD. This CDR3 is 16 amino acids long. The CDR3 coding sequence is TGTGCCACCAGTGATCCCGGACAGGGATGGAATCAGCCCCAGCATTTT. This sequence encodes CATSDPGQGWNQPQHF.

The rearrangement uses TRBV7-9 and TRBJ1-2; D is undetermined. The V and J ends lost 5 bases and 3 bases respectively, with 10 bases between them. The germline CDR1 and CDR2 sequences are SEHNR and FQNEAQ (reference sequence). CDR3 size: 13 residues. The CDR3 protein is CASSPPSDYGYTF. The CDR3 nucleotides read TGTGCCAGCAGCCCCCCCTCGGACTATGGCTACACCTTC.

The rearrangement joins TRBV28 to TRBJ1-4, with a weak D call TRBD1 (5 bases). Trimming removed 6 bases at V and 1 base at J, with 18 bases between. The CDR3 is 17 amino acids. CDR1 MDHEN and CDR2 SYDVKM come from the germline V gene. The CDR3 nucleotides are TGTGCCAGCAGGCAAGCTGGGGCCCTGGGAACTAATGAAAAACTGTTTTTT. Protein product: CASRQAGALGTNEKLFF.

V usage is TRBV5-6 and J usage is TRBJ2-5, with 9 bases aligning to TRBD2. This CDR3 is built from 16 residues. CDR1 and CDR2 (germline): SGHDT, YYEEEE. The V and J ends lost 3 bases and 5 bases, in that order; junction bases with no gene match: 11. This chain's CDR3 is CASSSFPGLAGETQYF. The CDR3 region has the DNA TGTGCCAGCAGCTCCTTCCCCGGGCTAGCGGGGGAGACCCAGTACTTC.

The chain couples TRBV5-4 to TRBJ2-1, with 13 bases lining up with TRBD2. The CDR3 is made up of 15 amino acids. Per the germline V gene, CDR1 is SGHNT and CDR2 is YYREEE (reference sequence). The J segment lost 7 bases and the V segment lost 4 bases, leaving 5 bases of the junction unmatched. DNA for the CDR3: TGTGCCAGCAGCACCAGACTAGCGGGGGGAAATGAGCAGTTCTTC. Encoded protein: CASSTRLAGGNEQFF. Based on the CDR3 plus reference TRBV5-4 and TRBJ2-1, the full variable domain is ETGVTQSPTHLIKTRGQQVTLRCSSQSGHNTVSWYQQALGQGPQFIFQYYREEENGRGNFPPRFSGLQFPNYSSELNVNALELDDSALYLCASSTRLAGGNEQFFGPGTRLTVL.

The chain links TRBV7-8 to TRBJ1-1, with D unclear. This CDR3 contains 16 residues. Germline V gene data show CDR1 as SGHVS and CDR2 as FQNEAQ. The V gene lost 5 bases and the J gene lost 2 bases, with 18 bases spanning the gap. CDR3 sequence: CASSPRAPGGNTEAFF. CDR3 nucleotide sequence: TGTGCCAGCAGCCCCCGGGCCCCTGGCGGAAACACTGAAGCTTTCTTT.

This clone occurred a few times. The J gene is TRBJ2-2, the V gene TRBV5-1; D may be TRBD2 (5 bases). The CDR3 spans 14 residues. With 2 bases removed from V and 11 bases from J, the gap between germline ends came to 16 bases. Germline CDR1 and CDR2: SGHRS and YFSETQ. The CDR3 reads CASSFTPEVGELFF. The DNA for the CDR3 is TGCGCCAGCAGCTTCACCCCGGAGGTCGGAGAGCTGTTTTTT. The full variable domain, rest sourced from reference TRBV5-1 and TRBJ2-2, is KAGVTQTPRYLIKTRGQQVTLSCSPISGHRSVSWYQQTPGQGLQFLFEYFSETQRNKGNFPGRFSGRQFSNSRSEMNVSTLELGDSALYLCASSFTPEVGELFFGEGSRLTVL.